This TCR beta chain was found in a study of blood T cells in healthy people across ages. Whole-study findings and limits: Donors of long life had a larger count of naive CD4+ cells and greater diversity than aged donors. TCR beta diversity was tightly associated with the proportion of naive T cells. A roughly linear fall in TCR beta diversity per million T cells was seen with increasing age.

This clonotype has just one count. No antigen is known for it. The individuals who served as donors were healthy Caucasians living in Russia, aged about 6 to 90. The CDR3 has 16 amino acids. Germline V gene sequence: CDR1 SGHAT, CDR2 FQNNGV. Trimming removed 0 bases at V and 9 bases at J, with 18 bases between. Primed by a sample-barcoded 5' primer and a J-beta primer mix, a second PCR proceeded for roughly 7 to 11 cycles. TCRdb processed the 5' RACE reads anew with MiXCR; each CDR3 protein has one entry. This sample has about 1,000,000 distinct CDR3 sequences, with roughly 45% found just once. The material sequenced was blood. This sequence was found in a woman aged 60-70 years in good health. The V and J genes are TRBV11-2 and TRBJ2-1, with D perhaps TRBD2 (5 bases). The CDR3 sequence: CASSLDVSPSWSEQFF. The CDR3 DNA reads TGTGCCAGCAGCTTAGACGTATCACCTAGCTGGAGTGAGCAGTTCTTC.